This T cell receptor beta chain was retrieved from a study of cytomegalovirus exposure and HLA in healthy donors. Across the study: Counted in an early data release were roughly 81 million unique TCRs from HLA-typed donors.

Amplification used 60 Vbeta primers and 13 Jbeta primers. TCRdb keeps only in-frame clones here, not all; method: immunoSEQ multiplex PCR. The table lists 95,000 to 150,000 clones, over 80% of them singletons, with 0.2% to 0.25% in the top ten. Trimming removed 1 base at V and 8 bases at J, with 9 bases between. This CDR3 has 13 amino acids. The germline V gene has CDR1 SGHNT and CDR2 YENEEA. Study observations and caveats: The study carried out a later analysis of TCR beta sequences. It associated some 15,000 of them with specific HLA alleles at a false discovery rate of 0.05.

As to this clone: Its antigen is unknown.

The clonotype comes from a man aged 45-65 years in good health and CMV-seronegative. Sequencing used PBMCs. The rearrangement uses TRBV11-3 and TRBJ2-1; D remains ambiguous. The DNA of the CDR3 is TGTGCCAGCAGCTTAGTGTCCTCCCATGAGCAGTTCTTC. Translating gives CASSLVSSHEQFF.